These T cell receptor beta chains were read from a single sample in a study of T cells in Graves' hyperthyroidism and ophthalmopathy. Each CDR3 protein is one row after TCRdb ran MiXCR on the multiplex PCR reads. This table holds 250,000 or so distinct CDR3 sequences, around 15% found once. The source material was blood. The source is a woman aged 45-59 years with Graves' hyperthyroidism that later progressed to Graves' ophthalmopathy. The CDR3 runs from the conserved cysteine through the conserved F or W. The D gene is left open where the match is weak. Some rows mark clone size as missing; the rest say once, few, many or name a class of expanded clone.

>TRBJ1-5|TRBV6-1|TRBD1|.
TGTGCCAGCAGTCCCTTTGGGACAGAGAATCAGTCCCAGCATTTT
CASSPFGTENQSQHF
>TRBJ2-5|TRBV5-1|TRBD2|many
TGCGCCAGCAGCTTGACCCGGACTAGCGGGAGCTTCGCCGAGGGCCAAGAGACCCAGTACTTC
CASSLTRTSGSFAEGQETQYF
>TRBJ1-1|TRBV5-1|TRBD1|many
TGCGCCAGCACCCCGGACAGGGGGCCCACTGAAGCTTTCTTT
CASTPDRGPTEAFF
>TRBJ1-4|TRBV20-1|.|few
TGCAGTGCTAGAGAGGTCGGCTATGAAAAACTGTTTTTT
CSAREVGYEKLFF
>TRBJ2-1|TRBV5-6|TRBD2|.
TGTGCCAGCAGCTTTCCCGGGAGGCCCTCCTACAATGAGCAGTTCTTC
CASSFPGRPSYNEQFF
>TRBJ2-2|TRBV28|.|many
TGTGCCAGCAGTTTATATAACACCGGGGAGCTGTTTTTT
CASSLYNTGELFF
>TRBJ2-1|TRBV20-1|TRBD2|few
TGCAGTGCTAGATTAGCGGGAGGCGTCTACAATGAGCAGCTCTTC
CSARLAGGVYNEQLF
>TRBJ2-1|TRBV2|TRBD2|many
TGTGCCAGCAGTGAACCCCCGGGACTAGTGATATTCGAGCAGTTCTTC
CASSEPPGLVIFEQFF
>TRBJ2-3|TRBV12-3/TRBV12-4|.|.
TGTGCCAGCAACCTGAAGGGACCGACCACAGATACGCAGTATTTT
CASNLKGPTTDTQYF
>TRBJ1-2|TRBV14|.|few
TGTGCCAGCAGCCAAGGGCCAGCCAGATATGGCTACACCTTC
CASSQGPARYGYTF
>TRBJ2-1|TRBV20-1|TRBD2|many
TGCAGTGCTAACTCTCTAGCGGGAGCCTCATACGAGCAGTTCTTC
CSANSLAGASYEQFF
>TRBJ1-2|TRBV28|TRBD1|many
TGTGCCAGCTCGGACAGGGTGGATGGCTACACCTTC
CASSDRVDGYTF
>TRBJ2-6|TRBV5-1|.|many
TGCGCCAGCAGCTTGGCCCCAGCTTCTGGGGCCAACGTCCTGACTTTC
CASSLAPASGANVLTF
>TRBJ2-3|TRBV20-1|TRBD2|many
TGCAGTGCTAGACGTGCTAGCGGGAGAACAGATACGCAGTATTTT
CSARRASGRTDTQYF
>TRBJ2-7|TRBV15|.|.
TGTGCCACCGGGGGCGGTAACCCATTTTACGAGCAGTACTTC
CATGGGNPFYEQYF
>TRBJ1-1|TRBV18|TRBD1|.
TGTGCCAGCTCACCCGGGACAGGGAATGAAGCTTTCTTT
CASSPGTGNEAFF
>TRBJ1-4|TRBV6-2/TRBV6-3|.|.
TGTGCCAGCAGTACCCGGGACGGCGGTGAAAAACTGTTTTTT
CASSTRDGGEKLFF
>TRBJ2-6|TRBV7-2|TRBD1|.
TGTGCCAGCAGCAAGACAGGGGGCACCGGGGCCAACGTCCTGACTTTC
CASSKTGGTGANVLTF
>TRBJ2-7|TRBV7-9|TRBD2|few
TGTGCCAGCACCCTGGGGGGGTATGAGCAGTACTTC
CASTLGGYEQYF
>TRBJ2-7|TRBV5-1|.|many
TGCGCCAGCAGCTTGGCACAGTCCTCCGACGAGCAGTACTTC
CASSLAQSSDEQYF
>TRBJ1-3|TRBV28|TRBD1|many
TGTGCCAGCAGCTCTGACCCCGGACAGGGGGACACCATATATTTT
CASSSDPGQGDTIYF
>TRBJ2-3|TRBV29-1|TRBD2|.
TGCAGCACCCGCCAGGGACTAGCGGGAGAAGATACGCAGTATTTT
CSTRQGLAGEDTQYF
>TRBJ1-5|TRBV6-2/TRBV6-3|.|few
TGTGCCAGCAGCCACCTGGGGGGCAATCAGCCCCAGCGTTTT
CASSHLGGNQPQRF
>TRBJ2-2|TRBV6-2/TRBV6-3|.|few
TGTGCCAGCACCCAAAGGCTATTCACCGGGGAGCTGTTTTTT
CASTQRLFTGELFF
>TRBJ2-7|TRBV7-9|TRBD1|.
TGTGCCAGCAGCTGGGAAGGACAGGGTACCTACGAGCAGTACTTC
CASSWEGQGTYEQYF
>TRBJ2-7|TRBV7-8|TRBD2|few
TGTGCCAGCAGCTTTGTTAGCGGGACCTACGAGCAGTACTTC
CASSFVSGTYEQYF
>TRBJ1-1|TRBV28|.|many
TGTGCCAGCACCTCCATACAGAACACTGAAGCTTTCTTT
CASTSIQNTEAFF
>TRBJ2-3|TRBV14|TRBD2|.
TGTGCCAGCAGCCAAGATTTGGGACTAGGGGGCACAGATACGCAGTATTTT
CASSQDLGLGGTDTQYF
>TRBJ1-6|TRBV20-1|.|many
TGCAGTGCTAGAGATCCGGACTTGGGGATCAATTCACCCCTCCACTTT
CSARDPDLGINSPLHF
>TRBJ2-1|TRBV19|TRBD1|few
TGTGCCACCAGGACAGGGCGTTACAATGAGCAGTTCTTC
CATRTGRYNEQFF
>TRBJ1-6|TRBV12-3/TRBV12-4|.|few
TGTGCCAGCAGTTTAAGCCACCCGAGAAACAGGCACCTCTCCTATAATTCACCCCTCCACTTT
CASSLSHPRNRHLSYNSPLHF
>TRBJ1-1|TRBV5-1|.|.
TGCGCCAGCAGCTTGGCCGGGGGCACGAACACTGAAGCTTTCTTT
CASSLAGGTNTEAFF